This T cell receptor (beta chain) stems from a study of shared clonotypes between healthy human individuals. Study-wide findings and caveats: Generation probability values for non-shared clonotypes were lower than those for clonotypes shared by all four donors.

Replicate PCRs run on sorted subsets employed 200 ng DNA, roughly 30,000 T cell genomes. Profiled with immunoSEQ multiplex PCR; TCRdb holds only in-frame clones, not every one. This sample yields around 940,000 clones, of which about 80% are seen a single time; about 1.5% belongs to the top ten. This clone was observed a single time. What it recognizes is unknown. The split of CD4+ cells yielded CD45RA+ naive and CD45RA-negative memory subsets. This CDR3 comprises 14 residues. Trimming left V 1 base short and J 2 bases short, with 8 bases between. The germline V gene has CDR1 SNHLY and CDR2 FYNNEI. V is TRBV2 and J is TRBJ1-2; no clear D gene. Sequenced material: memory CD4+ T cells sorted from blood. The subset was: CD45RA-negative fraction. This TCR came from a man between 18 and 29 years old in good health. CDR3 region: CASSEVGINYGYTF. CDR3 bases: TGTGCCAGCAGTGAAGTAGGGATAAACTATGGCTACACCTTC.